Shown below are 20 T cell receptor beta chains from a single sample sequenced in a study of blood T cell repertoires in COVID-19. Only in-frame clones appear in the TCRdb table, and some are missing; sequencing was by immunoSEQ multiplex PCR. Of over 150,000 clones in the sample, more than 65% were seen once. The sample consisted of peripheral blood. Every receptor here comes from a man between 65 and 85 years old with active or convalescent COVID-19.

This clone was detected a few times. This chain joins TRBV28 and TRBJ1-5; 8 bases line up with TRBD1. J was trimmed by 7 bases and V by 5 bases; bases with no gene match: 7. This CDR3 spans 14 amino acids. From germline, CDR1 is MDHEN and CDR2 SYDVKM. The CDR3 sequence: CASSPRQGRQPQHF. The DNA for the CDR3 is TGTGCCAGCAGTCCCCGACAGGGGCGGCAGCCCCAGCATTTT.

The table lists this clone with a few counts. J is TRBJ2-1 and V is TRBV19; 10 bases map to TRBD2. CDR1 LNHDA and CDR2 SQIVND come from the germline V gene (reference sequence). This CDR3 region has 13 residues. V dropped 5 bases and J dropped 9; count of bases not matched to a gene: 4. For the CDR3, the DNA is TGTGCCAGTAGTCCGCTAGCGGGAGCTGAGCAGTTCTTC. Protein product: CASSPLAGAEQFF.

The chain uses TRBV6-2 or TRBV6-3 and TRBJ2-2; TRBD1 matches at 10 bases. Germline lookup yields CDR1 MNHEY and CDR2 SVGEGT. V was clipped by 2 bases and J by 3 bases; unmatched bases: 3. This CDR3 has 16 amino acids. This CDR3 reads CASSYPGTGDTGELFF. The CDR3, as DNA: TGTGCCAGCAGTTACCCGGGGACAGGGGACACCGGGGAGCTGTTTTTT.

The chain's CDR3 is CAISGYSYEQYF. For the CDR3, the DNA is TGTGCCATCAGCGGGTACTCCTACGAGCAGTACTTC. The chain joins TRBV10-3 to TRBJ2-7; D gene unclear. Between the trimmed V and J ends, which lost 6 bases and 0 bases, there was a span of 6 bases. This CDR3 has 12 residues. Germline V gene sequence: CDR1 ENHRY, CDR2 SYGVKD.

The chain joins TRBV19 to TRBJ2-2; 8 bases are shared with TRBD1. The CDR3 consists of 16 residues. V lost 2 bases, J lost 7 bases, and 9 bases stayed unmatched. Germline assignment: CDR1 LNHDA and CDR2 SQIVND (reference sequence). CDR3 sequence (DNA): TGTGCCAGTAGTATAAAGGGGACAGGTTTTAGCGGGGAGCTGTTTTTT. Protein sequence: CASSIKGTGFSGELFF.

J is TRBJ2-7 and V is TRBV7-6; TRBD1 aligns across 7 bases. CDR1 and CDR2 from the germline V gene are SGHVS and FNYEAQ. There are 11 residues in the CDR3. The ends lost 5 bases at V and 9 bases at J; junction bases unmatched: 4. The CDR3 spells CASSPGGWQYF. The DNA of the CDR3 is TGTGCCAGCAGCCCAGGGGGTTGGCAGTACTTC.

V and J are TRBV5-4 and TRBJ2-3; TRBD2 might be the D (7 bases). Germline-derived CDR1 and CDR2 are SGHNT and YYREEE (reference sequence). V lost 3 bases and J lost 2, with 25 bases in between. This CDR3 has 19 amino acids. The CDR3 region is CASSSGGPQLLQNTDTQYF. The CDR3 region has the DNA TGTGCCAGCAGCTCCGGGGGGCCCCAATTACTACAAAACACAGATACGCAGTATTTT.

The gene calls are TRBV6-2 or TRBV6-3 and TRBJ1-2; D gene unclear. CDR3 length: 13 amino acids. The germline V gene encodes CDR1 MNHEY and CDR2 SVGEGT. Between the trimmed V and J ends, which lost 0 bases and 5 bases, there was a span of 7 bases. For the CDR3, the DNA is TGTGCCAGCAGTTACTCGACGGGGTATGGCTACACCTTC. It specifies CASSYSTGYGYTF.

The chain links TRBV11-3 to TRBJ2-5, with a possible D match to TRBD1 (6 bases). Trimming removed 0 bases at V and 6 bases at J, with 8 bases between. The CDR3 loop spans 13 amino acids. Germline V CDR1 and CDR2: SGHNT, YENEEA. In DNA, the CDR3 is TGTGCCAGCAGCTTAGATCAGGGGAAGACCCAGTACTTC. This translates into CASSLDQGKTQYF.

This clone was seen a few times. Written as DNA, the CDR3 is TGTGCCAGCAGCTTAGCGGCAGGGGGGTTCAATGAGCAGTTCTTC. This sequence encodes CASSLAAGGFNEQFF. The V gene is TRBV7-2, the J gene TRBJ2-1; D might be TRBD1 (7 bases). Looked up from germline, CDR1 is SGHTA and CDR2 is FQGNSA. The CDR3 covers 15 residues. The V and J ends lost 0 bases and 6 bases respectively, with 12 bases between them.

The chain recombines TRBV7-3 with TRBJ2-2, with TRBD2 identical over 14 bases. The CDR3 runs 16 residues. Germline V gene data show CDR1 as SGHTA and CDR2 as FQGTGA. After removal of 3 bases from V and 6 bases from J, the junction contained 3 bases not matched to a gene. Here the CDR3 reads CASSLATSGRAGELFF. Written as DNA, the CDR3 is TGTGCCAGCAGCTTGGCGACTAGCGGGAGGGCCGGGGAGCTGTTTTTT.

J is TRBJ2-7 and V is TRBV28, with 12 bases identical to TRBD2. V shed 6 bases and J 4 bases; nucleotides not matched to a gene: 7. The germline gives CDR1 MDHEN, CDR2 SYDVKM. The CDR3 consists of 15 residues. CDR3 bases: TGTGCCAGCAGACGAAAGACTAGCGGGAGTTACGAGCAGTACTTC. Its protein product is CASRRKTSGSYEQYF.

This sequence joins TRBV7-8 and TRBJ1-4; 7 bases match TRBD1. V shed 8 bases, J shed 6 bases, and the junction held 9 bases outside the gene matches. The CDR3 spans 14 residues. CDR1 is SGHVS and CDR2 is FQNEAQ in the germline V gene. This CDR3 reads CASGRGTVHEKLFF. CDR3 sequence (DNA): TGTGCCAGCGGCCGCGGGACAGTCCATGAAAAACTGTTTTTT.

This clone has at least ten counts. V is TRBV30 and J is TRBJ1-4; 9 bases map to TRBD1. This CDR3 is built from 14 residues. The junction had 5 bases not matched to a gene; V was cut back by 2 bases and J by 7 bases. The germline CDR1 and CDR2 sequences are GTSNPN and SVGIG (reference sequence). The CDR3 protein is CAWSHRGRSEKLFF. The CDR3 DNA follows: TGTGCCTGGAGTCACAGGGGGCGAAGTGAAAAACTGTTTTTT.

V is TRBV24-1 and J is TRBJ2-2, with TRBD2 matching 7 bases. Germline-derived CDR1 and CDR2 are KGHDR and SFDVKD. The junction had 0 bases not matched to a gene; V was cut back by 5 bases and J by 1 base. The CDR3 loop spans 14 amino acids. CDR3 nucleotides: TGTGCCACCAGTGGCGGGGGGAACACCGGGGAGCTGTTTTTT. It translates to CATSGGGNTGELFF.

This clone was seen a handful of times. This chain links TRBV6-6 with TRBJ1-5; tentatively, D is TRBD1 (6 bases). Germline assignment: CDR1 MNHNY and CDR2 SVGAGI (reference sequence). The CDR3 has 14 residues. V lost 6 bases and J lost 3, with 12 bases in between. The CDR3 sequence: CASRLQGDNQPQHF. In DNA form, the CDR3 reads TGTGCCAGCAGATTACAGGGAGACAATCAGCCCCAGCATTTT.

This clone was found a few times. The chain's CDR3 is CASSSHPQRVLTDTQYF. The CDR3 nucleotides are TGTGCCAGCAGCTCGCACCCCCAGCGGGTACTCACAGATACGCAGTATTTT. The chain combines TRBV12-1 with TRBJ2-3; the table's D call, TRBD2, has no DNA check behind it. TRBV12-1 has pseudogene status. The CDR3 is made up of 17 amino acids.

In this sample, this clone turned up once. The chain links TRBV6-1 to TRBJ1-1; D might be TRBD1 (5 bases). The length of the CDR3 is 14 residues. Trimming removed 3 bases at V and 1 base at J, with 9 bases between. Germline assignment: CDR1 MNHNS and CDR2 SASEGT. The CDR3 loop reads CASSEGGGNTEAFF. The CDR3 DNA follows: TGTGCCAGCAGTGAGGGCGGGGGGAACACTGAAGCTTTCTTT.

CDR3 amino acids: CASSPGTGEETQYF. Here the CDR3 DNA reads TGTGCCAGCTCGCCGGGGACAGGGGAAGAGACCCAGTACTTC. The V gene is TRBV18, the J gene TRBJ2-5; 10 positions agree with TRBD1. V dropped 6 bases and J dropped 3; count of bases not matched to a gene: 4. Germline CDR1 and CDR2: KGHSH and LQKENI. The CDR3 extends over 14 amino acids. Full variable domain (outside the CDR3, taken from reference TRBV18 and TRBJ2-5): NAGVMQNPRHLVRRRGQEARLRCSPMKGHSHVYWYRQLPEEGLKFMVYLQKENIIDESGMPKERFSAEFPKEGPSILRIQQVVRGDSAAYFCASSPGTGEETQYFGPGTRLLVL.

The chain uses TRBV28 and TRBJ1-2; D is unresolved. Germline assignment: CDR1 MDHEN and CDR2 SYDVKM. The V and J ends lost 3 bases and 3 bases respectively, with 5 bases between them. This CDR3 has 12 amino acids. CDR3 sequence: CASSLRDYGYTF. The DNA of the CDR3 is TGTGCCAGCAGTTTGCGGGACTATGGCTACACCTTC.